This T cell receptor (beta chain) is drawn from a study of control samples from healthy donors and cancer patients (dated by TCRdb to 2018 to 2021). Comments on this clone: The antigen it recognizes is unknown. No qualities accompany the bases; no much larger clone lies one base away.

Including the terminal cysteine and phenylalanine, the CDR3 comprises 16 residues. Just CDR3 DNA is preserved here, 48 bases in frame from base 1. V is clipped by 10 bases and J by 0 bases, and the sequence between their germline boundaries is 16 bases long. CDR1 and CDR2, looked up from the germline V gene, are ENHRY and SYGVKD. Libraries were constructed by the immunoSEQ multiplex PCR assay. As stored in TCRdb, this immuneACCESS dataset retains in-frame rearrangements with V and J assigned. A fraction of the clones does not appear; measured against another copy, unresolved V genes explain less than half of the discrepancy, and the remainder lacks a known reason. The sample includes approximately 41,000 clones, with approximately 94% observed a single time. About 24% of the sample belongs to the ten largest clones.

The sequencing sample was made of blood. This sequence was found in a man between 60 and 75 years old in good health. The V gene is TRBV10-3 and the J gene is TRBJ1-6; the D segment cannot be called with confidence. The CDR3 has the sequence CATLARADSYNSPLHF. The bases are TGTGCCACCTTGGCTAGGGCAGACTCCTATAATTCACCCCTCCACTTT.